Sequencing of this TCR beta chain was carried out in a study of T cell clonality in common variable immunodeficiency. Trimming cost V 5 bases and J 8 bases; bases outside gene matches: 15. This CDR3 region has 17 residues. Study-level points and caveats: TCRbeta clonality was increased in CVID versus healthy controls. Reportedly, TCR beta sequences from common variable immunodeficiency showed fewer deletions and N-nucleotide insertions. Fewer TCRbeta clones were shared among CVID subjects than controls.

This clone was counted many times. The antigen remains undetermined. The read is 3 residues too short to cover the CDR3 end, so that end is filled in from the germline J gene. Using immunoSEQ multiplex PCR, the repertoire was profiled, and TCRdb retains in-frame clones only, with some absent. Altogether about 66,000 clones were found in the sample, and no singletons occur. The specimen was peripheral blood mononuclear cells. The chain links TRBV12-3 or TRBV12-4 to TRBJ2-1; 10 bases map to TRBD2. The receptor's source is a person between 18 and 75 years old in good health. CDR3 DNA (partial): TGTGCCAGCAGTCCTAACGCGGGTAGCGGGGGGCTTCATGAG. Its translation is CASSPNAGSGGLHE. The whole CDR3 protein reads CASSPNAGSGGLHEQFF.